This entry features one T cell receptor (beta chain) sequence. The data were obtained in a study of OX40 agonist ivuxolimab in advanced cancers. Germline CDR1 KGHSH, CDR2 LQKENI. CDR3 length: 15 amino acids. Unmatched junction bases numbered 10, after V lost 5 bases and J lost 7 bases. Measured with immunoSEQ multiplex PCR; TCRdb has only the in-frame clones, and not every one. The data contain 20,000 to 30,000 clones, over 70% of them seen just once; the ten biggest clones take up 9.6%. The V call is TRBV18, the J call TRBJ2-1; TRBD2 aligns across 8 bases. The sample consisted of CD4+ or CD8+ T cells sorted from blood, taken in a trial of the OX40 agonist ivuxolimab. The source of this sequence is an adult with an advanced solid tumor such as melanoma, head and neck, liver or kidney cancer. The CDR3 coding sequence is TGTGCCAGCTCAAGCCTAGCGGGCGTCTTAAATGAGCAGTTCTTC. Residues: CASSSLAGVLNEQFF.